These 24 T cell receptor beta chains were sequenced from one sample in a study of blood T cell repertoires in COVID-19. Profiled with immunoSEQ multiplex PCR; TCRdb holds only in-frame clones, not every one. The sample has roughly 53,000 clones, just over 85% seen once. The sequencing input was peripheral blood. Source of these receptors: a man older than 75 with acute or convalescent COVID-19.

This chain links TRBV7-9 with TRBJ2-3; 13 positions match TRBD2. V was clipped by 5 bases and J by 4 bases; unmatched bases: 6. CDR1 and CDR2 from the germline V gene are SEHNR and FQNEAQ (reference sequence). CDR3 length: 16 amino acids. Here the CDR3 reads CASSPEGLAGSDTQYF. DNA for the CDR3: TGTGCCAGCAGCCCCGAGGGACTAGCGGGATCAGATACGCAGTATTTT.

This sequence joins TRBV11-3 and TRBJ2-3, with D possibly TRBD2 on 6 matching bases. V was clipped by 5 bases and J by 3 bases, with 12 bases between them. The CDR3 contains 14 residues. The germline V gene encodes CDR1 SGHNT and CDR2 YENEEA. CDR3 loop: CASSNGGMTDTQYF. CDR3 DNA sequence: TGTGCCAGCAGCAACGGGGGAATGACAGATACGCAGTATTTT.

The genes are TRBV6-5 and TRBJ2-7, with a possible D match to TRBD2 (7 bases). Trimming took off 10 bases at V and 0 bases at J, with 19 bases between the two ends. The CDR3 is made up of 15 amino acids. CDR1 and CDR2 (germline): MNHEY, SVGAGI. The CDR3 DNA sequence: TGTGCCATAAGGGGGGGTCCCCCCATCTCCTACGAGCAGTACTTC. As protein: CAIRGGPPISYEQYF.

The chain has TRBV18 and TRBJ2-3; 13 bases line up with TRBD2. V shed 6 bases and J 8 bases; nucleotides not matched to a gene: 11. The length of the CDR3 is 16 residues. From germline, CDR1 is KGHSH and CDR2 LQKENI. The CDR3 loop is CASSSGLAGEGITQYF. The CDR3 DNA reads TGTGCCAGCTCCTCCGGACTAGCGGGGGAAGGAATTACGCAGTATTTT.

CDR3 region: CASSPSGGAGTDTQYF. The CDR3, as DNA: TGTGCCAGCAGCCCCAGCGGGGGGGCGGGCACAGATACGCAGTATTTT. The chain joins TRBV11-3 to TRBJ2-3, with 10 bases that match TRBD2. J was trimmed by 1 base and V by 5 bases; bases with no gene match: 6. The length of the CDR3 is 16 residues. Looked up from germline, CDR1 is SGHNT and CDR2 is YENEEA.

V gene TRBV6-2 or TRBV6-3 combines with J gene TRBJ2-1, with D perhaps TRBD2 (6 bases). CDR1 is MNHEY and CDR2 is SVGEGT in the germline V gene. The CDR3 sequence is 15 residues long. Trimming left V 2 bases short and J 0 bases short, with 8 bases between. The CDR3 bases are TGTGCCAGCAGTTACGAGGGACTCTCCTACAATGAGCAGTTCTTC. Translated: CASSYEGLSYNEQFF.

The chain links TRBV2 to TRBJ2-3; 8 bases are shared with TRBD2. The CDR3 is 16 amino acids. CDR1 is SNHLY and CDR2 is FYNNEI in the germline V gene. Losses at the gene ends were 7 bases for V and 3 bases for J; bases not matched to a gene: 12. CDR3 in DNA: TGTGCCAGCACCGAGGGACGGGGGGGCCGGACAGATACGCAGTATTTT. Protein product: CASTEGRGGRTDTQYF.

The chain links TRBV9 to TRBJ1-6, with a weak D call TRBD1 (6 bases). CDR3 size: 15 residues. Trimming removed 0 bases from V and 10 bases from J, with 14 bases in between. Germline V CDR1 and CDR2: SGDLS, YYNGEE. CDR3 sequence (DNA): TGTGCCAGCAGCGTAGGAAGGGCAGGGGCCTCACCCCTCCACTTT. Protein sequence: CASSVGRAGASPLHF.

The rearrangement joins TRBV3-1 (or the pseudogene TRBV3-2) to TRBJ2-6, with D unclear. The CDR3 runs 14 residues. In germline, CDR1 is LGHDT, CDR2 YNNKEL (reference sequence). The ends were cut back, 6 bases at V and 1 base at J, with 7 bases in the middle. CDR3 in amino acids: CASSPVSGANVLTF. The CDR3 coding sequence is TGTGCCAGCAGTCCAGTTTCTGGGGCCAACGTCCTGACTTTC.

This rearrangement joins TRBV5-1 to TRBJ2-3, with D perhaps TRBD1 (5 bases). CDR3 length equals 11 residues. Germline V gene data show CDR1 as SGHRS and CDR2 as YFSETQ. The CDR3 bases are TGCGCGGACACTTCCACAGATACGCAGTATTTT. It codes for CADTSTDTQYF.

The chain recombines TRBV29-1 with TRBJ1-4; TRBD1 matches 11 bases. V shed 7 bases, J shed 8 bases, and the junction held 3 bases outside the gene matches. The CDR3 spans 12 residues. The germline gives CDR1 SQVTM, CDR2 ANQGSEA. The CDR3 DNA reads as TGCAGCGCTGGGACAGGGGGAGAAAAACTGTTTTTT. It encodes CSAGTGGEKLFF.

This CDR3 is CASSMGTPNNEQFF. CDR3 bases: TGTGCCAGCAGCATGGGGACTCCGAACAATGAGCAGTTCTTC. J is TRBJ2-1 and V is TRBV5-5; the D gene is possibly TRBD2 (6 bases). This CDR3 contains 14 residues. Germline loops: CDR1 SGHKS, CDR2 YYEKEE (reference sequence). The ends were cut back, 4 bases at V and 5 bases at J, with 13 bases in the middle.

The gene calls are TRBV18 and TRBJ2-2, with TRBD1 identical over 7 bases. CDR3 length: 15 amino acids. The V gene's germline CDR1 is KGHSH and CDR2 LQKENI. V was clipped by 3 bases and J by 1 base; unmatched bases: 2. CDR3 region: CASSPGTENTGELFF. CDR3 sequence (DNA): TGTGCCAGCTCACCGGGGACAGAGAACACCGGGGAGCTGTTTTTT.

J is TRBJ2-2 and V is TRBV6-5, with TRBD1 as a possible D gene (6 bases). Germline CDR1 is MNHEY and CDR2 is SVGAGI. Trimming removed 5 bases from V and 4 bases from J, with 11 bases in between. The CDR3 runs to 14 residues. The chain's CDR3 is CASSPGQFTGELFF. The CDR3 DNA reads as TGTGCCAGCAGTCCAGGACAGTTCACCGGGGAGCTGTTTTTT.

This clone was observed a handful of times. The chain couples TRBV11-2 to TRBJ1-4; unclear D gene. The germline gives CDR1 SGHAT, CDR2 FQNNGV. This CDR3 is 15 amino acids long. V was trimmed by 1 base and J by 8 bases, leaving 14 bases between them. The CDR3: CASSLAGRLGEKLFF. CDR3 in DNA: TGTGCCAGCAGCTTAGCGGGAAGACTTGGGGAAAAACTGTTTTTT.

The rearrangement links TRBV30 to TRBJ1-4; D ambiguous. The CDR3 is made up of 13 amino acids. Germline V gene data show CDR1 as GTSNPN and CDR2 as SVGIG (reference sequence). V was trimmed by 4 bases and J by 8 bases, leaving 14 bases between them. The CDR3 loop is CAWTRARVEKLFF. CDR3 DNA: TGTGCCTGGACGAGGGCGCGGGTAGAAAAACTGTTTTTT.

V and J are TRBV19 and TRBJ1-1, with a possible D match to TRBD1 (6 bases). V lost 5 bases, J lost 1 base, and 11 bases lay in between. This CDR3 is 14 amino acids long. Germline V lookup: CDR1 LNHDA, CDR2 SQIVND (reference sequence). The CDR3 loop is CASSVGQSNTEAFF. In DNA, the CDR3 is TGTGCCAGTAGTGTGGGACAATCGAACACTGAAGCTTTCTTT.

The J gene is TRBJ2-2, the V gene TRBV5-1; D call uncertain. Trimming shortened V by 4 bases and J by 6 bases, and 16 bases separated the two germline ends. Looked up from germline, CDR1 is SGHRS and CDR2 is YFSETQ. This CDR3 region has 15 residues. The CDR3 nucleotides read TGCGCCAGCAGCCTTACCGGTTTATTGGCCGGGGAGCTGTTTTTT. Translating gives CASSLTGLLAGELFF.

The genes are TRBV5-1 and TRBJ1-6; 7 bases are shared with TRBD1. The CDR3 runs 14 residues. The germline V gene encodes CDR1 SGHRS and CDR2 YFSETQ. V gave up 4 bases and J gave up 5 bases; unmatched junction bases: 3. The CDR3 DNA reads TGCGCCAGCAGCCAGACAGGGAATAATTCACCCCTCCACTTT. Its protein product is CASSQTGNNSPLHF.

The DNA of the CDR3 is TGTGCCAGCAGCTTAGTTGGGACAGGGGGGAGCGAGCAGTACTTC. Protein product: CASSLVGTGGSEQYF. The V call is TRBV7-9, the J call TRBJ2-7, with TRBD1 matching over 11 bases. The germline gives CDR1 SEHNR, CDR2 FQNEAQ (reference sequence). The CDR3 has 15 residues. Trimming removed 1 base from V and 6 bases from J; junction bases left unmatched: 5.

The chain links TRBV6-6 to TRBJ1-3, with TRBD1 identical over 8 bases. Germline CDR1 reads MNHNY; CDR2 reads SVGAGI (reference sequence). Unmatched junction bases numbered 1, after V lost 9 bases and J lost 0 bases. The length of the CDR3 is 13 residues. CDR3 nucleotide sequence: TGTGCCAGTGACAGGGGCTCTGGAAACACCATATATTTT. Translating gives CASDRGSGNTIYF.

This clone appeared a single time. V usage is TRBV21-1 and J usage is TRBJ2-7; the table's D call of TRBD1 was not tested on the DNA. TRBV21-1 is described as a pseudogene. The CDR3 contains 15 residues. CDR3 nucleotide sequence: TGTGCCAGCAGCAAAGTTGTCGGCAGGGGCTACGAGCAGTACTTC. It is translated as CASSKVVGRGYEQYF.

The rearrangement links TRBV28 to TRBJ2-7; 8 nucleotides line up with TRBD2. Germline values: CDR1 MDHEN, CDR2 SYDVKM. The CDR3 is made up of 16 amino acids. With 1 base clipped from V and 3 bases from J, the junction kept 8 bases outside the gene matches. The CDR3 protein is CASSLFVAGTSYEQYF. The CDR3 bases are TGTGCCAGCAGTTTATTTGTCGCCGGGACTAGCTACGAGCAGTACTTC.

V usage is TRBV23-1 and J usage is TRBJ1-3; 7 bases line up with TRBD1. TRBV23-1 is an ORF, and what it does is uncertain. CDR3 length: 18 amino acids. Trimming took 7 bases from V and 0 from J; bases not matched to a gene: 15. The DNA of the CDR3 is TGCGCCAGCATTCGGGACAGAGACTGTCATGACTCTGGAAACACCATATATTTT. This encodes CASIRDRDCHDSGNTIYF.